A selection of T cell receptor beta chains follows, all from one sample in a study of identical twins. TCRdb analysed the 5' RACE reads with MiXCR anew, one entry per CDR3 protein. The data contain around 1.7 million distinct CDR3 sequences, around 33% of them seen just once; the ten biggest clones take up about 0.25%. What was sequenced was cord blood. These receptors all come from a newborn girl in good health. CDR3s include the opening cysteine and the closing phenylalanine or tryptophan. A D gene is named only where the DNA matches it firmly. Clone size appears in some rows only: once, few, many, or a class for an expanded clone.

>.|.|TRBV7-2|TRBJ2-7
CASSPRGLIAHSYNEQYF
TGTGCCAGCAGCCCCAGAGGTCTGATCGCTCACTCCTACAATGAGCAGTACTTC
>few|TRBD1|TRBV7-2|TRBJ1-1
CASSSDRGSTEAFF
TGTGCCAGCAGCTCGGACAGGGGAAGCACTGAAGCTTTCTTT
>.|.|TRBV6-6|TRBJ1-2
CASWRRNYGYTF
TGTGCCAGCTGGCGTCGTAACTATGGCTACACCTTC
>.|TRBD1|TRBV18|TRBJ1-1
CASSPMEGATEAFF
TGTGCCAGCTCACCAATGGAGGGGGCCACTGAAGCTTTCTTT
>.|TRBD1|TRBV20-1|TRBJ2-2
CSADRDRGGNTGELFF
TGCAGTGCTGATAGGGACAGGGGAGGGAACACCGGGGAGCTGTTTTTT
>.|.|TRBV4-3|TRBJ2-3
CASSPQGTTDTQYF
TGCGCCAGCAGCCCACAGGGTACCACAGATACGCAGTATTTT
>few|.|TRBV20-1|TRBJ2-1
CSASRGGADEQFF
TGCAGTGCTAGTAGGGGGGGGGCCGATGAGCAGTTCTTC
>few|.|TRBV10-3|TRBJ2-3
CAISELGGKSTDTQYF
TGTGCCATCAGTGAGTTGGGCGGGAAGAGCACAGATACGCAGTATTTT
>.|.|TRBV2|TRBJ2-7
CVSSSRTYVSYEQYF
TGTGTCAGCAGTTCTCGGACATATGTCTCCTACGAGCAGTACTTC
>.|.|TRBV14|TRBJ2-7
CASSQEVSGFPYEQYF
TGTGCCAGCAGCCAAGAAGTATCGGGGTTCCCCTACGAGCAGTACTTC
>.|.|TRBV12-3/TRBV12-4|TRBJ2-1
CASSQTGTYNEQFF
TGTGCCAGCAGTCAGACAGGGACTTACAATGAGCAGTTCTTC
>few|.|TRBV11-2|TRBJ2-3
CASSDRLADTQYF
TGTGCCAGCAGCGACAGACTAGCAGATACGCAGTATTTT
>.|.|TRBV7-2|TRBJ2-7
CASSLAFPGAYEQYF
TGTGCCAGCAGCTTAGCATTCCCAGGGGCCTACGAGCAGTACTTC
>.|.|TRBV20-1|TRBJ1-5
CSARGEGDQPQHF
TGCAGTGCTAGAGGGGAAGGGGATCAGCCCCAGCATTTT
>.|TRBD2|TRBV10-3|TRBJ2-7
CAISESGTSVYEQYF
TGTGCCATCAGTGAGTCGGGGACTAGCGTCTACGAGCAGTACTTC
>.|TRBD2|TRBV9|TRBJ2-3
CASSVWAGLAGAVYTDTQYF
TGTGCCAGCAGCGTATGGGCGGGACTAGCGGGGGCAGTATACACAGATACGCAGTATTTT
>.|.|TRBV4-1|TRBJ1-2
CASSPYFTGGYTF
TGCGCCAGCAGCCCCTATTTTACAGGTGGCTACACCTTC
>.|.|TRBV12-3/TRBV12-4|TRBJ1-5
CASSLGSVNQPQHF
TGTGCCAGCAGCCTGGGGTCCGTGAATCAGCCCCAGCATTTT
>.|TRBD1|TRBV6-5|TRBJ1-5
CASSSRRPGQGVYSNQPQHF
TGTGCCAGCAGTTCGCGACGACCGGGACAGGGGGTCTATAGCAATCAGCCCCAGCATTTT
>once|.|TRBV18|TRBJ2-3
CASSPPVKGRDTQYF
TGTGCCAGCTCACCACCGGTCAAGGGGCGAGATACGCAGTATTTT
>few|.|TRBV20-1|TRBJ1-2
CSGISGYGYTF
TGCAGCGGGATTTCAGGCTATGGCTACACCTTC
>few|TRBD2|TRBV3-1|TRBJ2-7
CASSAPGLAVTYEQYF
TGTGCCAGCAGCGCCCCGGGACTAGCGGTAACCTACGAGCAGTACTTC
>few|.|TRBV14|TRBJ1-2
CASSPFGQTNYGYTF
TGTGCCAGCAGCCCCTTCGGACAGACCAACTATGGCTACACCTTC
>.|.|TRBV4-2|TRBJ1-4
CASGQDLGVREKLFF
TGTGCCAGCGGCCAAGACTTGGGGGTTCGGGAAAAACTGTTTTTT
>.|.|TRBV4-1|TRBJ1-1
CASSQYRGANTEAFF
TGCGCCAGCAGCCAATATCGGGGTGCGAACACTGAAGCTTTCTTT
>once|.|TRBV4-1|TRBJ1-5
CASSHRYSNQPQHF
TGCGCCAGCAGCCACAGGTATAGCAATCAGCCCCAGCATTTT
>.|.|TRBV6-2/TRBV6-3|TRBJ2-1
CASSSNPRHNEQFF
TGTGCCAGCAGTTCGAACCCTAGGCACAATGAGCAGTTCTTC
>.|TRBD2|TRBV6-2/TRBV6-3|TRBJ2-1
CASSYALPSGSSYNEQFF
TGTGCCAGCAGTTACGCCTTACCTAGCGGGAGCTCCTACAATGAGCAGTTCTTC
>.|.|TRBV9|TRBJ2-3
CASSVVPAGGTDTQYF
TGTGCCAGCAGCGTAGTTCCCGCCGGCGGCACAGATACGCAGTATTTT
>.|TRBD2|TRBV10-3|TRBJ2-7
CAISPSGTVSYNEQYF
TGTGCCATCAGTCCTAGCGGGACGGTCTCCTACAATGAGCAGTACTTC
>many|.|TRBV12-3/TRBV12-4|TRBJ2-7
CASSFTDSYEQYF
TGTGCCAGCAGTTTCACAGACAGCTACGAGCAGTACTTC
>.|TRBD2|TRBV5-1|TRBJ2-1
CASSPGLGIYNEQFF
TGCGCCAGCAGCCCGGGACTAGGGATCTACAATGAGCAGTTCTTC
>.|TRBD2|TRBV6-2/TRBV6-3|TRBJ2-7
CASSCQNPGTTSYEQYF
TGTGCCAGCAGTTGTCAGAACCCCGGGACTACCAGCTACGAGCAGTACTTC
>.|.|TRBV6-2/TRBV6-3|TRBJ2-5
CASSPADLGTQYF
TGTGCCAGCAGCCCCGCGGACTTGGGGACCCAGTACTTC
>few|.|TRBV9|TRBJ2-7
CASSRAVGYEQYF
TGTGCCAGCAGCCGTGCCGTGGGCTACGAGCAGTACTTC
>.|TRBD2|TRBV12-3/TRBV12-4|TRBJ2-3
CASSTLAGEWADTQYF
TGTGCCAGCAGTACTCTAGCGGGGGAATGGGCAGATACGCAGTATTTT
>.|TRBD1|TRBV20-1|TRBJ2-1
CSARGTGWKSWSSYNEQFF
TGCAGTGCTAGAGGGACAGGGTGGAAGAGCTGGAGCTCCTACAATGAGCAGTTCTTC
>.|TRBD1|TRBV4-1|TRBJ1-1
CASSHYRGTTEAFF
TGCGCCAGCAGCCACTACAGGGGTACCACTGAAGCTTTCTTT
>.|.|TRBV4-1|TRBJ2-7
CASSQVPRTALSYNEQYF
TGCGCCAGCAGCCAAGTCCCAAGGACCGCCCTCTCCTACAATGAGCAGTACTTC
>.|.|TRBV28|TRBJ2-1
CASSPAGGKGGGNEQFF
TGTGCCAGCAGTCCTGCTGGTGGTAAGGGGGGTGGAAATGAGCAGTTCTTC
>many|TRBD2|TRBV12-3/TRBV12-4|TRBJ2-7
CASSLSASGPNHEQYF
TGTGCCAGCAGTTTAAGCGCTAGCGGCCCGAACCACGAGCAGTACTTC
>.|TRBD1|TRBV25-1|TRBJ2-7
CASGDTLRDRGIDEQYF
TGTGCCAGCGGTGACACACTACGGGACAGGGGAATCGACGAGCAGTACTTC